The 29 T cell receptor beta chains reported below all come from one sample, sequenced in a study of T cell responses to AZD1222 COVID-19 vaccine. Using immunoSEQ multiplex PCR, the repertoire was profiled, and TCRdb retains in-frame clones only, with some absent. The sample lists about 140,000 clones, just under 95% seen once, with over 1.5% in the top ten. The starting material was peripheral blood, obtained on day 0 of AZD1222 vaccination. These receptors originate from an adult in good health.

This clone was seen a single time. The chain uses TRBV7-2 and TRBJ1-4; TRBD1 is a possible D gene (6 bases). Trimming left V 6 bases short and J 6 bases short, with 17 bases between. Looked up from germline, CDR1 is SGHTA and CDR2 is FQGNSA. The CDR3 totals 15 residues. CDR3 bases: TGTGCCAGCAGACTAGCCGTCGGGGGCCATGAAAAACTGTTTTTT. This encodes CASRLAVGGHEKLFF.

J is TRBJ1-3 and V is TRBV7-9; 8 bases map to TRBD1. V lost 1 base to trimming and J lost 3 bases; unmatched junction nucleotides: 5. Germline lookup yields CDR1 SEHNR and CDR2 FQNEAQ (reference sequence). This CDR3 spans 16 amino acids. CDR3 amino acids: CASSLESGGFGNTIYF. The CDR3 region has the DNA TGTGCCAGCAGCTTAGAGTCAGGGGGCTTTGGAAACACCATATATTTT.

Written as DNA, the CDR3 is TGTGCCACCAGCAGAGACAGGGGTGGCTACAATGAGCAGTTCTTC. Translation gives CATSRDRGGYNEQFF. The chain recombines TRBV15 with TRBJ2-1, with a tentative D call TRBD1 (6 bases). CDR3 length: 15 residues. The V and J ends lost 0 bases and 3 bases respectively, with 9 bases between them. Germline CDR1 reads LNHNV; CDR2 reads YYDKDF (reference sequence).

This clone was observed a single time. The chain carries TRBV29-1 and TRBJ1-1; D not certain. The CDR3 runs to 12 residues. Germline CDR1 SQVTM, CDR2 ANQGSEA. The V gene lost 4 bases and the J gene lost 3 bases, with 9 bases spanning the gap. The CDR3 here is CSVGAGHTEAFF. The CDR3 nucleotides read TGCAGCGTTGGGGCCGGTCACACTGAAGCTTTCTTT.

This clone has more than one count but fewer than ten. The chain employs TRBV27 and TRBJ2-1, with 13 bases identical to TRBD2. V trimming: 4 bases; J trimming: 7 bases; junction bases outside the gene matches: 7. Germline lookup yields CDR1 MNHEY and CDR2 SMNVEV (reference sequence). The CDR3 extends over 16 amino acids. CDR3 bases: TGTGCCAGCAGTTCCGGACTAGCGGGAGTATTGAATGAGCAGTTCTTC. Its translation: CASSSGLAGVLNEQFF.

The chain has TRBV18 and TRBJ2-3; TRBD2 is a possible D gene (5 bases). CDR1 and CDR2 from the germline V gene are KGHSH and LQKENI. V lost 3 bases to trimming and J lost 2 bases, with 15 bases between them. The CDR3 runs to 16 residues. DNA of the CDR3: TGTGCCAGCTCACCGGACGTAACTAGGGCCACAGATACGCAGTATTTT. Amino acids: CASSPDVTRATDTQYF.

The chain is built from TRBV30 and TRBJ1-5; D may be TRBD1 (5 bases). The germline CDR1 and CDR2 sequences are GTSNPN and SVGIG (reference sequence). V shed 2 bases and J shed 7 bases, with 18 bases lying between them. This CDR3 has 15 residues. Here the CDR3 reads CAWSSPGPRGQPQHF. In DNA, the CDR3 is TGTGCCTGGAGTTCCCCGGGACCCCGAGGCCAGCCCCAGCATTTT.

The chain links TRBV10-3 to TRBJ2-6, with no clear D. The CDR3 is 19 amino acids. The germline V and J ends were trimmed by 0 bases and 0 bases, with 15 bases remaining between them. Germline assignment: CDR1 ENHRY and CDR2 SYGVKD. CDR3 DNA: TGTGCCATCAGTGAGTCGATCGACAAGTTGAGCTCTGGGGCCAACGTCCTGACTTTC. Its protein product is CAISESIDKLSSGANVLTF.

The CDR3 nucleotides read TGTGCCAGCATCGGGGACAGGGGGATTAGAGAGACCCAGTACTTC. Protein product: CASIGDRGIRETQYF. The chain recombines TRBV2 with TRBJ2-5; 11 positions agree with TRBD1. The CDR3 is 15 amino acids. V was pared by 7 bases and J by 4 bases, with 8 bases of the junction left unmatched. Germline V gene data show CDR1 as SNHLY and CDR2 as FYNNEI.

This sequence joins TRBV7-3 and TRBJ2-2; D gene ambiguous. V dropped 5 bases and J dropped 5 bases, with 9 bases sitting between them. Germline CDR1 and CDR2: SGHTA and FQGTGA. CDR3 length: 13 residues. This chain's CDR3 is CASSPMGTGELFF. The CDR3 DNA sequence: TGTGCCAGCAGCCCGATGGGGACCGGGGAGCTGTTTTTT.

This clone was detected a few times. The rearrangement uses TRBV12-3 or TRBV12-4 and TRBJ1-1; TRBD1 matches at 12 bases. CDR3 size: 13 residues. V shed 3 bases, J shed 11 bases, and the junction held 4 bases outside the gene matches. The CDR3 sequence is CASSFGTGGEAFF. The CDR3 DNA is TGTGCCAGCAGTTTTGGGACAGGGGGCGAGGCTTTCTTT.

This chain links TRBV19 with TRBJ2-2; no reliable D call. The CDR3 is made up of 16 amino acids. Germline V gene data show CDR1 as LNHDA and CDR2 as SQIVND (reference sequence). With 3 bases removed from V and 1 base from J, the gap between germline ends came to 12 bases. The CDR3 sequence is CASSMGRTGNTGELFF. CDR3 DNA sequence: TGTGCCAGTAGTATGGGTAGGACGGGGAACACCGGGGAGCTGTTTTTT. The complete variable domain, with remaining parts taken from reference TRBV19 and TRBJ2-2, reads DGGITQSPKYLFRKEGQNVTLSCEQNLNHDAMYWYRQDPGQGLRLIYYSQIVNDFQKGDIAEGYSVSREKKESFPLTVTSAQKNPTAFYLCASSMGRTGNTGELFFGEGSRLTVL.

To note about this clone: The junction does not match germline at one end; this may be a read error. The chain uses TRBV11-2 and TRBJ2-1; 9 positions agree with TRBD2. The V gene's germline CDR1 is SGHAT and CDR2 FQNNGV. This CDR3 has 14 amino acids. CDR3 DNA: TGTGCCAGCAGGTTAGCGGGGGCCTACAATGAGCAGTTCTTC. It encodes CASRLAGAYNEQFF.

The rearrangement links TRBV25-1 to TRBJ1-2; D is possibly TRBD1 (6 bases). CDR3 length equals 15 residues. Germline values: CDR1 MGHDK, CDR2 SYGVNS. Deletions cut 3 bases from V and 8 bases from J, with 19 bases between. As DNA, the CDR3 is TGTGCCAGCAGTGATAGGAACAGGGAGGGGTTCGGCTACACCTTC. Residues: CASSDRNREGFGYTF.

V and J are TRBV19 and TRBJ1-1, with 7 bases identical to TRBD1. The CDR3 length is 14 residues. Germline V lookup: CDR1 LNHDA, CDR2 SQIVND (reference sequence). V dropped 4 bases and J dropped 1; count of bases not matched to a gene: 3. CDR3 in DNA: TGTGCCAGTAGTACCCGACAGGGGAACACTGAAGCTTTCTTT. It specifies CASSTRQGNTEAFF.

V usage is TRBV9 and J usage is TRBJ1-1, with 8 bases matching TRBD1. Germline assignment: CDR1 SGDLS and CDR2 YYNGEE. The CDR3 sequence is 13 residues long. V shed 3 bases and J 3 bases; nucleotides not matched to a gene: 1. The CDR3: CASSAGGHTEAFF. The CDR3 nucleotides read TGTGCCAGCAGCGCAGGGGGCCACACTGAAGCTTTCTTT.

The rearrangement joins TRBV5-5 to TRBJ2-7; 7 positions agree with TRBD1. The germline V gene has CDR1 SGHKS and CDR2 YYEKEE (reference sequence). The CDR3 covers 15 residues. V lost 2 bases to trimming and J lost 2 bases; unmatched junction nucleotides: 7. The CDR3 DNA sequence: TGTGCCAGCAGCTTCCACGACAGGGCGACCTACGAGCAGTACTTC. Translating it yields CASSFHDRATYEQYF.

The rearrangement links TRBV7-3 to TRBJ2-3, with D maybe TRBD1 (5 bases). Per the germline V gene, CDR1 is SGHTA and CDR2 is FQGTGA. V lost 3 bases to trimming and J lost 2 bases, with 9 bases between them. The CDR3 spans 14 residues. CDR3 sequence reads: CASSFDSNTDTQYF. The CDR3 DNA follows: TGTGCCAGCAGCTTCGACAGTAACACAGATACGCAGTATTTT.

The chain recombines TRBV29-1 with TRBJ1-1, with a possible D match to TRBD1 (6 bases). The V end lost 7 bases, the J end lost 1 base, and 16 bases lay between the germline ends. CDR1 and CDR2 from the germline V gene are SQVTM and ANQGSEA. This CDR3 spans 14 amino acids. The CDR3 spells CSALGQRANTEAFF. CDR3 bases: TGCAGCGCCCTAGGACAGCGCGCGAACACTGAAGCTTTCTTT.

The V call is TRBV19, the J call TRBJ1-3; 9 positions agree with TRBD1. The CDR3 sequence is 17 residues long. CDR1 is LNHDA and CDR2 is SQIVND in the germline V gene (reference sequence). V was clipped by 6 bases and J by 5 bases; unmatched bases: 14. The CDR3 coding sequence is TGTGCCAGTAGGCTCATCTCCGGGACAGGGTCCCGAAACACCATATATTTT. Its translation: CASRLISGTGSRNTIYF.

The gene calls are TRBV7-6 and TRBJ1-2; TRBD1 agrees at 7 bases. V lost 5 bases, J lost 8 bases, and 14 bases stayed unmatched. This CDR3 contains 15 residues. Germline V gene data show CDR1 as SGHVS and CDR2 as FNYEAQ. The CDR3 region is CASSPLFDREKGYTF. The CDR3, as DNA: TGTGCCAGCAGCCCCCTATTTGACAGGGAGAAAGGCTACACCTTC.

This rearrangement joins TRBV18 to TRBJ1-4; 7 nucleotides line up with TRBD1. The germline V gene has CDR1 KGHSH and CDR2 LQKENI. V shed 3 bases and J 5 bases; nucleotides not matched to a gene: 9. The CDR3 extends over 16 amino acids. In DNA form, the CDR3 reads TGTGCCAGCTCACCGGGAGGAAAGGGGGCAAATGAAAAACTGTTTTTT. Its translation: CASSPGGKGANEKLFF.

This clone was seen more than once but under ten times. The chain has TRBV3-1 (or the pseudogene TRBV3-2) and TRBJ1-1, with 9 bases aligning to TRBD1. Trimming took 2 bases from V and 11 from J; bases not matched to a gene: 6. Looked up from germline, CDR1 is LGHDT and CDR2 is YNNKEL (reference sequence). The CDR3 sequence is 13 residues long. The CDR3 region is CASSQSQGARAFF. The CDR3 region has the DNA TGTGCCAGCAGCCAATCACAGGGGGCGCGGGCTTTCTTT.

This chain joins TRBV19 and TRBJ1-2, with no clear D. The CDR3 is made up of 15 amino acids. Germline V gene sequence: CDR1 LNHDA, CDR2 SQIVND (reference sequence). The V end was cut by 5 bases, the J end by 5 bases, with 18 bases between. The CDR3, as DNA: TGTGCCAGTAGTCCCCACCGGGATTCGTTGTATGGCTACACCTTC. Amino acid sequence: CASSPHRDSLYGYTF.

Written as DNA, the CDR3 is TGTGCCAGCTCACCTTACGATACGCAGTATTTT. This gives the protein CASSPYDTQYF. The rearrangement joins TRBV18 to TRBJ2-3, with unresolved D. Between the trimmed V and J ends, which lost 3 bases and 6 bases, there was a span of 4 bases. Per the germline V gene, CDR1 is KGHSH and CDR2 is LQKENI. The CDR3 extends over 11 amino acids.

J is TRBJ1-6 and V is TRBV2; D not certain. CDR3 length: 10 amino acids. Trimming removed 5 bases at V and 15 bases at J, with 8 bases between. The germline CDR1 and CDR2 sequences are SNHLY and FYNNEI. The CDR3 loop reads CASSQEDLHF. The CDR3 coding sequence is TGTGCCAGCAGTCAGGAGGACCTCCACTTT.

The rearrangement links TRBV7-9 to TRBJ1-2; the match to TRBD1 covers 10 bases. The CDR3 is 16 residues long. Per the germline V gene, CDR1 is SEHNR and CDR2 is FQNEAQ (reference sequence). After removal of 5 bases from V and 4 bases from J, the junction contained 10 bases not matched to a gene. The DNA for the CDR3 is TGTGCCAGCAGCACAACCGGGACAGGGGTGGGCTATGGCTACACCTTC. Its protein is CASSTTGTGVGYGYTF. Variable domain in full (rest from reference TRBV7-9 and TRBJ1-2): DTGVSQNPRHKITKRGQNVTFRCDPISEHNRLYWYRQTLGQGPEFLTYFQNEAQLEKSRLLSDRFSAERPKGSFSTLEIQRTEQGDSAMYLCASSTTGTGVGYGYTFGSGTRLTVV.

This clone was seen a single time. The CDR3 sequence is CASSLGAGEREQFF. CDR3 bases: TGTGCCAGCAGCTTAGGGGCAGGGGAACGGGAGCAGTTCTTC. This chain uses TRBV7-2 with TRBJ2-1; tentative D call: TRBD1 (6 bases). V was shortened by 1 base and J by 10 bases, with 14 bases between the two germline ends. Germline V gene lookup returns CDR1 SGHTA and CDR2 FQGNSA. CDR3 length equals 14 residues.

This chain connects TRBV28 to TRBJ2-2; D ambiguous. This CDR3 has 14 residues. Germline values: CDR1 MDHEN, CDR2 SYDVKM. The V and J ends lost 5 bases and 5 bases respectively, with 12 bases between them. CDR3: CASSPPGHTGELFF. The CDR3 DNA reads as TGTGCCAGCAGTCCCCCTGGTCATACCGGGGAGCTGTTTTTT.